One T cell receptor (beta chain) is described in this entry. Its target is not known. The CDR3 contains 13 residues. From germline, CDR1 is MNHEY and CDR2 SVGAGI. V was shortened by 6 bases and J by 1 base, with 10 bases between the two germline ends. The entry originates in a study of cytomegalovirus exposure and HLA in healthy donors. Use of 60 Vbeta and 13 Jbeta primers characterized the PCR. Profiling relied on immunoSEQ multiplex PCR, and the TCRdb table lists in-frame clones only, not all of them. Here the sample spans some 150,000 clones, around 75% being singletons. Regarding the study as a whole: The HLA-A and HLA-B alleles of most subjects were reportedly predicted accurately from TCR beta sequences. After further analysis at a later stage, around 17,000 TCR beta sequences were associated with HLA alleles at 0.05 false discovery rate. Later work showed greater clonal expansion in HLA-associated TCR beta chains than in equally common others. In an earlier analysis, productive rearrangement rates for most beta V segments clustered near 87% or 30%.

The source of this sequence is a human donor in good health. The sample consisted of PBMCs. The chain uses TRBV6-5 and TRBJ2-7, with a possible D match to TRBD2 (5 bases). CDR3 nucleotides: TGTGCCAGCAGGACGTGGGAGTCCTACGAGCAGTACTTC. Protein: CASRTWESYEQYF.